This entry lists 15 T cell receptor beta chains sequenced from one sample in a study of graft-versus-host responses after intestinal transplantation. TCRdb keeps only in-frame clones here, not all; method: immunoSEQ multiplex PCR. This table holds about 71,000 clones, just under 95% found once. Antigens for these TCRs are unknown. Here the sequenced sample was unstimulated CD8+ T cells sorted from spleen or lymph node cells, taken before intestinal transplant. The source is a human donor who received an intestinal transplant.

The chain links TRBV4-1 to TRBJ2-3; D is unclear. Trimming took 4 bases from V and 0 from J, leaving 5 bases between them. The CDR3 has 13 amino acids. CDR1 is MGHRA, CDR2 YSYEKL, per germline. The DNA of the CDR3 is TGCGCCAGCAGCCCCTGGAGCACAGATACGCAGTATTTT. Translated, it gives CASSPWSTDTQYF.

Written as DNA, the CDR3 is TGTGCCAGCAGCTTGTCCGGTAGCTCCTACAATGAGCAGTTCTTC. This codes for CASSLSGSSYNEQFF. The rearrangement uses TRBV11-2 and TRBJ2-1; D remains unclear. In germline, CDR1 is SGHAT, CDR2 FQNNGV. This CDR3 has 15 residues. The V end was cut by 3 bases, the J end by 0 bases, with 9 bases between.

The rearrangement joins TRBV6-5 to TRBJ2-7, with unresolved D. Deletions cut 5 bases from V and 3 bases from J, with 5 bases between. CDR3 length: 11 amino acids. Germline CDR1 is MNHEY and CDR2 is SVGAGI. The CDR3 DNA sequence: TGTGCCAGCAGTATCCACTACGAGCAGTACTTC. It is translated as CASSIHYEQYF.

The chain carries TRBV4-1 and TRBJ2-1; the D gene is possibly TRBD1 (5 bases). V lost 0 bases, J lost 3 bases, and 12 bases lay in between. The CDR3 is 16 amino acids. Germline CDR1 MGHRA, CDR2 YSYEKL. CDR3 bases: TGCGCCAGCAGCCAAGAGGACAAAATCGTCTACAATGAGCAGTTCTTC. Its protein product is CASSQEDKIVYNEQFF.

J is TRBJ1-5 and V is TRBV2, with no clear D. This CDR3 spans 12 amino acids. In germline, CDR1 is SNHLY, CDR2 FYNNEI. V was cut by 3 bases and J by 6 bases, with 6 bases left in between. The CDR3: CASSEGSQPQHF. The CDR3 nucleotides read TGTGCCAGCAGTGAGGGGAGTCAGCCCCAGCATTTT.

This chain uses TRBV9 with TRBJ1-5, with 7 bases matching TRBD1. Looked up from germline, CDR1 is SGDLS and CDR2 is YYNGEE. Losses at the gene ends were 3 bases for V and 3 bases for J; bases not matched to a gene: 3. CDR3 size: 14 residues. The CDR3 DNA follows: TGTGCCAGCAGCGCGACAGGGTACAATCAGCCCCAGCATTTT. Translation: CASSATGYNQPQHF.

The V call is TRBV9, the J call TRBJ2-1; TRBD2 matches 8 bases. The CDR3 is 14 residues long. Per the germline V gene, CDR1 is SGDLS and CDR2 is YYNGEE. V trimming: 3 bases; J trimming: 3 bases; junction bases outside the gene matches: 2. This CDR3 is CASSAGRDYNEQFF. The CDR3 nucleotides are TGTGCCAGCAGCGCCGGGAGGGACTACAATGAGCAGTTCTTC. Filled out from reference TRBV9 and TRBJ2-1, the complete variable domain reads DSGVTQTPKHLITATGQRVTLRCSPRSGDLSVYWYQQSLDQGLQFLIQYYNGEERAKGNILERFSAQQFPDLHSELNLSSLELGDSALYFCASSAGRDYNEQFFGPGTRLTVL.

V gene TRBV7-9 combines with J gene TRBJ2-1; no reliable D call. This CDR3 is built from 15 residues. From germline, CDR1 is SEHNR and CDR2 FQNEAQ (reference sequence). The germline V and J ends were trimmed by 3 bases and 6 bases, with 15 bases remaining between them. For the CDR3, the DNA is TGTGCCAGCAGCTTGAGACTCGGGCGCGGCAATGAGCAGTTCTTC. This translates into CASSLRLGRGNEQFF.

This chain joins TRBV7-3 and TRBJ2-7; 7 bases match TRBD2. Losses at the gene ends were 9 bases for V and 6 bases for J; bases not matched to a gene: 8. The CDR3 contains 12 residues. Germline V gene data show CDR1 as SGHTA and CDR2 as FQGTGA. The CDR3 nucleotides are TGTGCCAGTTCTAGCGGCAGCGGCGAGCAGTACTTC. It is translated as CASSSGSGEQYF.

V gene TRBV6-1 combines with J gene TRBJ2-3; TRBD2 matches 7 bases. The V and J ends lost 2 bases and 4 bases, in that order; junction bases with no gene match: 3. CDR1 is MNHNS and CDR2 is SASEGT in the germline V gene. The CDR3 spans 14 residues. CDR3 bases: TGTGCCAGCAGTGAATGGGCGGGGGCAGATACGCAGTATTTT. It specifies CASSEWAGADTQYF.

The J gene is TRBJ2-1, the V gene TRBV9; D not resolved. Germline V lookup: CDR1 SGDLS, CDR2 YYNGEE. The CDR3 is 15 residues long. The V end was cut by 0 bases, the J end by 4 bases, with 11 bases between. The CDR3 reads CASSVGFAFYNEQFF. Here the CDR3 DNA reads TGTGCCAGCAGCGTAGGGTTCGCCTTTTACAATGAGCAGTTCTTC.

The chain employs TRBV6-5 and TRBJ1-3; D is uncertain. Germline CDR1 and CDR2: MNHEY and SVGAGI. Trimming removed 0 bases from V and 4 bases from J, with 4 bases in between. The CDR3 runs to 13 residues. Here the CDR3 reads CASSYSEGNTIYF. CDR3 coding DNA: TGTGCCAGCAGTTACTCGGAAGGAAACACCATATATTTT.

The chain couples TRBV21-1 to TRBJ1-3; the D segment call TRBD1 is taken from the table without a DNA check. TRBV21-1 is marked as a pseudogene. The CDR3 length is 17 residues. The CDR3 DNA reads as TGTGCCAGCAGCAAAAAGGAGACAGGAAGGCCCGGAAACACCATATATTTT. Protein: CASSKKETGRPGNTIYF.

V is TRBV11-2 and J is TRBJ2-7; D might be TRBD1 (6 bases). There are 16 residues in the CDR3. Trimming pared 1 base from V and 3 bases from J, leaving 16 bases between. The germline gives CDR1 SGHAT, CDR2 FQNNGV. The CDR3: CASSLAGHPTFYEQYF. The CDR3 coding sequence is TGTGCCAGCAGCTTAGCGGGACACCCCACCTTCTACGAGCAGTACTTC.

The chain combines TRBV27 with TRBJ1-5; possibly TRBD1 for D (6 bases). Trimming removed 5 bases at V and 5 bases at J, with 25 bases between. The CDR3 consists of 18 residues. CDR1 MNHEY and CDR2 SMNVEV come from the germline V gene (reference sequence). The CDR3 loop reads CASSPSTIYRVRDQPQHF. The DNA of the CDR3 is TGTGCCAGCAGTCCATCAACCATCTACAGGGTGCGGGATCAGCCCCAGCATTTT.